Each of the 14 T cell receptor beta chains below was sequenced from the same sample in a study of blood T cell repertoires in COVID-19. This table comes from immunoSEQ multiplex PCR, and its TCRdb copy is limited to in-frame clones, with some not included. The sample consists of approximately 70,000 clones, approximately 83% of them appearing once. The source material was peripheral blood. Source of these receptors: a woman in her sixties or seventies with acute or convalescent COVID-19.

The chain recombines TRBV2 with TRBJ1-6; D may be TRBD1 (6 bases). The CDR3 is 16 amino acids. Germline values: CDR1 SNHLY, CDR2 FYNNEI. Trimming took 0 bases from V and 9 from J, leaving 15 bases between them. In DNA, the CDR3 is TGTGCCAGCAGTGAAGCGGCAGGGGCGGGGGGTTCACCCCTCCACTTT. Encoded protein: CASSEAAGAGGSPLHF.

This clone was counted a single time. The chain combines TRBV11-3 with TRBJ1-2; D may be TRBD1 (5 bases). Trimming stripped 5 bases from V and 8 bases from J, with 21 bases between. The CDR3 consists of 15 residues. The V gene's germline CDR1 is SGHNT and CDR2 YENEEA. The CDR3 sequence: CASSPHRRGSRGYTF. CDR3 nucleotides: TGTGCCAGCAGCCCACACAGAAGGGGTTCGAGGGGCTACACCTTC.

V usage is TRBV11-3 and J usage is TRBJ2-3, with TRBD2 identical over 10 bases. V trimming: 3 bases; J trimming: 3 bases; junction bases outside the gene matches: 9. Germline assignment: CDR1 SGHNT and CDR2 YENEEA. The CDR3 totals 17 residues. CDR3 sequence reads: CASSFSLSGGATDTQYF. CDR3 coding DNA: TGTGCCAGCAGCTTCTCGTTGAGCGGGGGGGCAACAGATACGCAGTATTTT.

The V call is TRBV19, the J call TRBJ1-5; D might be TRBD1 (5 bases). Germline CDR1 and CDR2: LNHDA and SQIVND (reference sequence). This CDR3 is built from 13 residues. Trimming took off 1 base at V and 6 bases at J, with 7 bases between the two ends. In DNA form, the CDR3 reads TGTGCCAGTAGTATAGCAGGGCTTCAGCCCCAGCATTTT. Its translation: CASSIAGLQPQHF. Looking up the rest from reference TRBV19 and TRBJ1-5 gives the full variable domain: DGGITQSPKYLFRKEGQNVTLSCEQNLNHDAMYWYRQDPGQGLRLIYYSQIVNDFQKGDIAEGYSVSREKKESFPLTVTSAQKNPTAFYLCASSIAGLQPQHFGDGTRLSIL.

V and J are TRBV9 and TRBJ1-1; 7 positions match TRBD1. Losses at the gene ends were 3 bases for V and 8 bases for J; bases not matched to a gene: 4. This CDR3 region has 12 residues. The germline V gene has CDR1 SGDLS and CDR2 YYNGEE. CDR3 residues: CASSGEGAEAFF. The CDR3 DNA reads as TGTGCCAGCAGCGGAGAGGGGGCGGAAGCTTTCTTT.

The CDR3 sequence: CASSGGSPTTYEKLFF. The CDR3 DNA follows: TGTGCCAGTAGTGGAGGAAGCCCGACGACCTATGAAAAACTGTTTTTT. This chain uses TRBV19 with TRBJ1-4; D is unresolved. Trimming took off 5 bases at V and 6 bases at J, with 19 bases between the two ends. Looked up from germline, CDR1 is LNHDA and CDR2 is SQIVND (reference sequence). The CDR3 consists of 16 residues.

The J gene is TRBJ2-3, the V gene TRBV11-2; 9 bases agree with TRBD2. This CDR3 is built from 16 residues. V lost 3 bases to trimming and J lost 0 bases; unmatched junction nucleotides: 4. Germline lookup yields CDR1 SGHAT and CDR2 FQNNGV. The CDR3 sequence is CASSFTSGLSTDTQYF. As DNA, the CDR3 is TGTGCCAGCAGCTTTACTAGCGGGCTTAGCACAGATACGCAGTATTTT.

The chain couples TRBV27 to TRBJ2-3; 9 positions match TRBD1. The V and J ends lost 6 bases and 2 bases, in that order; junction bases with no gene match: 3. CDR1 is MNHEY, CDR2 SMNVEV, per germline (reference sequence). This CDR3 contains 14 residues. This chain's CDR3 is CASRWDRVTDTQYF. CDR3 DNA sequence: TGTGCCAGCAGGTGGGACAGGGTCACAGATACGCAGTATTTT.

V usage is TRBV12-1 and J usage is TRBJ1-6; the D call TRBD1 from the table was never checked on the DNA. TRBV12-1 is tagged as a pseudogene. The CDR3 loop spans 14 amino acids. The DNA of the CDR3 is TGTGCCATTCCTACAGGGGGTGATAATTCACCCCTCCACTTT. It encodes CAIPTGGDNSPLHF.

The rearrangement joins TRBV21-1 to TRBJ2-3; the table's D gene call, TRBD1, was not cross checked with the DNA. TRBV21-1 is marked as a pseudogene. The CDR3 is 12 amino acids. This chain's CDR3 is CASSCRGDTQYF. CDR3 DNA: TGTGCCAGCAGCTGTAGGGGAGATACGCAGTATTTT.

The J gene is TRBJ1-2, the V gene TRBV27, with D possibly matching TRBD1 (6 bases). The CDR3 spans 14 residues. V dropped 6 bases and J dropped 8 bases, with 19 bases sitting between them. In germline, CDR1 is MNHEY, CDR2 SMNVEV (reference sequence). The DNA of the CDR3 is TGTGCCAGCAGGCCCACGATGGGGGCATACGGCTACACCTTC. Translation: CASRPTMGAYGYTF.

The chain joins TRBV9 to TRBJ1-1; 7 bases match TRBD1. The CDR3 has 17 amino acids. CDR1 is SGDLS, CDR2 YYNGEE, per germline. The ends lost 0 bases at V and 6 bases at J; junction bases unmatched: 14. This chain's CDR3 is CASSVGVRGLVEAEAFF. The CDR3 DNA follows: TGTGCCAGCAGCGTAGGTGTCAGGGGGTTAGTAGAGGCTGAAGCTTTCTTT.

CDR3 residues: CASRSGGADGTEAFF. The DNA of the CDR3 is TGCGCCAGTCGGTCGGGGGGCGCGGATGGGACTGAAGCTTTCTTT. The J gene is TRBJ1-1, the V gene TRBV5-1; D is perhaps TRBD1 (6 bases). The length of the CDR3 is 15 residues. Looked up from germline, CDR1 is SGHRS and CDR2 is YFSETQ. Between the trimmed V and J ends, which lost 8 bases and 5 bases, there was a span of 22 bases.

This sequence joins TRBV5-1 and TRBJ1-1; D unclear. The V gene lost 4 bases and the J gene lost 4 bases, with 17 bases spanning the gap. Germline CDR1 SGHRS, CDR2 YFSETQ. This CDR3 has 15 amino acids. This CDR3 is CASSLTPKGGTEAFF. CDR3 DNA sequence: TGCGCCAGCAGCCTAACCCCGAAGGGAGGCACTGAAGCTTTCTTT.